This T cell receptor beta chain came from a study of Graves' ophthalmopathy and Graves' hyperthyroidism. In its sample, this clonotype was seen many times. The sequenced template was RNA, covering the TCR beta CDR3 region. An opening RT-PCR round employed HTBI primers and preceded a second-round multiplex PCR. TCRdb re-analysed the multiplex PCR reads in MiXCR, keeping a single row per CDR3 protein. Altogether some 410,000 distinct CDR3 sequences are present, 20% to 25% being singletons, with the ten largest covering more than 2.5%. Germline CDR1 is LGHDT and CDR2 is YNNKEL (reference sequence). CDR3 size: 14 residues. The junction had 6 bases not matched to a gene; V was cut back by 0 bases and J by 9 bases. Additional autoimmune diseases, uncontrolled infections, pregnancy or lactation disqualified patients. The diagnosis was founded upon clinical symptoms, serum thyroxine, TRAb, thyroid ultrasound and orbital computed tomography.

Sample: peripheral blood. The rearrangement links TRBV3-1 to TRBJ2-5, with TRBD2 matching over 8 bases. This clonotype originated in a woman aged 18-29 years with stable Graves' hyperthyroidism. The CDR3 DNA reads as TGTGCCAGCAGCCAAGAATTCGGGGGGGCGGCCCAGTACTTC. This encodes CASSQEFGGAAQYF.